This T cell receptor (beta chain) was recorded in a study of human T cells and chemical hapten exposure. Specified time point: pre-sensitization, week 0. Described treatment: therapeutic diphenylcyclopropenone sensitization with weekly scalp DPC. In TCRdb, the RACE reads were re-called with MiXCR into one record per CDR3 protein. The top ten hold roughly 2.6% of the sample, which has approximately 90,000 distinct CDR3 sequences, 8.5% seen once. This clonotype was sampled from a man aged 35 to 55 with alopecia areata. Some clones in this sample may be carry-over from other donors' samples. The source material was whole blood, sampled in connection with sensitization to the hapten diphenylcyclopropenone (DPC).

CDR3 sequence: CASSHGQGIAKNIQYF. Written as DNA, the CDR3 is TGTGCCAGCAGCCATGGACAGGGGATAGCCAAAAACATTCAGTACTTC. This chain connects TRBV5-6 to TRBJ2-4; 9 positions agree with TRBD1. V gave up 4 bases and J gave up 0 bases; unmatched junction bases: 5. Germline CDR1 SGHDT, CDR2 YYEEEE. There are 16 residues in the CDR3.